The rows below give T cell receptor beta chains drawn from one sample of a study of CD8 T cells in ankylosing spondylitis. In TCRdb, the 5' RACE reads were re-called with MiXCR into one record per CDR3 protein. The sample consists of roughly 7,500 distinct CDR3 sequences, more than 8% of them appearing once. Source material: blood, either unsorted or a sorted T cell fraction (not recorded which). The receptor source for this set is a male donor with ankylosing spondylitis or in good health (not recorded which). Both conserved end residues are part of each CDR3. D genes are given only for firm matches. Some rows have no size entry. The others give once, few or many, or a class for an expanded clone.

clone_size: -
cdr3_length: 15
d_call: TRBD1
j_call: TRBJ2-3
v_call: TRBV7-9
cdr3_nt: TGTGCCAGCAGTGTGACAGGGACAAACACAGATACGCAGTATTTT
cdr3_aa: CASSVTGTNTDTQYF

clone_size: few
cdr3_length: 15
d_call: -
j_call: TRBJ1-2
v_call: TRBV15
cdr3_nt: TGTGCCACCAGCAGAGAGAAGGGGTTGGGCTATGGCTACACCTTC
cdr3_aa: CATSREKGLGYGYTF

clone_size: large
cdr3_length: 12
d_call: -
j_call: TRBJ2-1
v_call: TRBV9
cdr3_nt: TGTGCCAGCAGCGTTAATTCTGATGAGCAGTTCTTC
cdr3_aa: CASSVNSDEQFF

clone_size: few
cdr3_length: 18
d_call: TRBD2
j_call: TRBJ2-3
v_call: TRBV9
cdr3_nt: TGTGCCAGCAGCGAGCCCGGACTAGCGGGGGGTTCCACAGATACGCAGTATTTT
cdr3_aa: CASSEPGLAGGSTDTQYF

clone_size: many
cdr3_length: 15
d_call: -
j_call: TRBJ2-3
v_call: TRBV9
cdr3_nt: TGTGCCAGCAGCATACAGGGTAAAAGTGGAGATACGCAGTATTTT
cdr3_aa: CASSIQGKSGDTQYF

clone_size: -
cdr3_length: 14
d_call: -
j_call: TRBJ2-5
v_call: TRBV9
cdr3_nt: TGTGCCAGCAGCGATAACCGGTTGGGAGAGACCCAGTACTTC
cdr3_aa: CASSDNRLGETQYF

clone_size: medium-sized
cdr3_length: 12
d_call: -
j_call: TRBJ2-1
v_call: TRBV9
cdr3_nt: TGTGCCAGCAAAGGGCAGGGCGATGAGCAGTTCTTC
cdr3_aa: CASKGQGDEQFF

clone_size: medium-sized
cdr3_length: 18
d_call: -
j_call: TRBJ1-5
v_call: TRBV6-5
cdr3_nt: TGTGCCAGCAGTTACTTCGGCAAATGGGCCGAAAGCAATCAGCCCCAGCATTTT
cdr3_aa: CASSYFGKWAESNQPQHF

clone_size: many
cdr3_length: 19
d_call: TRBD1
j_call: TRBJ2-6
v_call: TRBV9
cdr3_nt: TGTGCCAGCAGCGCGTCCTGGACAGGGAGGAACTCTGGGGCCAACGTCCTGACTTTC
cdr3_aa: CASSASWTGRNSGANVLTF

clone_size: medium-sized
cdr3_length: 12
d_call: -
j_call: TRBJ2-1
v_call: TRBV9
cdr3_nt: TGTGCCAGCAGCGTAGTTGACCATGAGCAGTTCTTC
cdr3_aa: CASSVVDHEQFF